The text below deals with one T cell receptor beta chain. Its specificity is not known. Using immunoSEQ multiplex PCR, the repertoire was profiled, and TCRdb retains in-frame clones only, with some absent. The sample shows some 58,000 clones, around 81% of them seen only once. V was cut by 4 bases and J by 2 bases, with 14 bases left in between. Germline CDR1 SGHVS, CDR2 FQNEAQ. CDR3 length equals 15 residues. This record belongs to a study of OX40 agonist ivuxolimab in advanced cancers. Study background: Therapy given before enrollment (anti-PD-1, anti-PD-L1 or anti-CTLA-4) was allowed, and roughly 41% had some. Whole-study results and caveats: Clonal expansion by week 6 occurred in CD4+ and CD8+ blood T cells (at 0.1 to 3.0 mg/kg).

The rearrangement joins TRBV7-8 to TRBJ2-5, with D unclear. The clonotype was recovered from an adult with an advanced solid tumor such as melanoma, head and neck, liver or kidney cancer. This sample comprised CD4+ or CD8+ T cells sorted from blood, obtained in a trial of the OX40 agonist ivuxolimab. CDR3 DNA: TGTGCCAGCAGCTCGTTTGTGGGTCGTCAAGAGACCCAGTACTTC. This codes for CASSSFVGRQETQYF. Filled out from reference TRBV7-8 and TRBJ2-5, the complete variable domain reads GAGVSQSPRYKVAKRGQDVALRCDPISGHVSLFWYQQALGQGPEFLTYFQNEAQLDKSGLPSDRFFAERPEGSVSTLKIQRTQQEDSAVYLCASSSFVGRQETQYFGPGTRLLVL.